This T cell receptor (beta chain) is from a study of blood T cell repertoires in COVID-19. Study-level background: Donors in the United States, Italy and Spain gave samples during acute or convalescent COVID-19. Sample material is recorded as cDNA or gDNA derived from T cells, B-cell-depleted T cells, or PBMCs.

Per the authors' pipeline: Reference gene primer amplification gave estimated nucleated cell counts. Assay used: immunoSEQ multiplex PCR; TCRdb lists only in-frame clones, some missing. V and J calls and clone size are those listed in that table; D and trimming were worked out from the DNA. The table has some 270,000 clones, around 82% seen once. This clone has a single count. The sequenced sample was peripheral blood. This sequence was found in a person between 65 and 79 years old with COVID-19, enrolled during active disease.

In DNA form, the CDR3 reads TGTGCCACCAGGACAGACAGGGCTCGCGCCAAAAACATTCAGTACTTC. Protein: CATRTDRARAKNIQYF. The chain employs TRBV15 and TRBJ2-4, with 7 bases fitting TRBD1. The length of the CDR3 is 16 residues. Germline V gene sequence: CDR1 LNHNV, CDR2 YYDKDF (reference sequence). V trimming: 6 bases; J trimming: 1 base; junction bases outside the gene matches: 9.